Given below is one T cell receptor beta chain in context. Those enrolled in Seattle joined during active infection and were followed longitudinally afterward. Using immunoSEQ multiplex PCR, the repertoire was profiled, and TCRdb retains in-frame clones only, with some absent. The sample holds under 110,000 clones, roughly four fifths seen once. These data belong to a study of blood T cell repertoires in COVID-19. The V gene lost 0 bases and the J gene lost 5 bases, with 11 bases spanning the gap. The CDR3 loop spans 14 amino acids. CDR1 is GTSNPN and CDR2 is SVGIG in the germline V gene (reference sequence).

The receptor was derived from a man older than 75 with COVID-19, enrolled during active disease. The sample consisted of peripheral blood. The genes are TRBV30 and TRBJ1-5, with D tentatively TRBD1 (5 bases). CDR3 coding DNA: TGTGCCTGGAGTGTTCAGGGTGCAGATCAGCCCCAGCATTTT. Its translation is CAWSVQGADQPQHF.